The sample holds one count of the clone carrying this T cell receptor (beta chain). Followed longitudinally, the Seattle patients had been enrolled during active infection. Germline CDR1 reads SGHAT; CDR2 reads FQNNGV. J gave up 5 bases and V 5 bases, and 9 bases lay outside the gene matches. The CDR3 loop spans 15 amino acids. These data come from a study of blood T cell repertoires in COVID-19. Looking at the study overall: In each case, the material was cDNA or gDNA derived from T cells, B-cell-depleted T cells, or PBMCs.

Original analysis: Scientists estimated how many nucleated cells there were by amplifying reference gene primers. Generated by immunoSEQ multiplex PCR, the TCRdb table keeps only in-frame clones and is missing some. V and J calls and clone size follow that table, whereas D and trimming were derived from the DNA. The sample lists 60,000 or so clones; 80% to 85% were seen once. This clonotype originated in a man aged 25-45 years with COVID-19, enrolled during active disease. The J gene is TRBJ2-3, the V gene TRBV11-2, with TRBD1 identical over 8 bases. Source material: peripheral blood. The CDR3 coding sequence is TGTGCCAGCAGCCCCGGACAGGGCGCTGGAGATACGCAGTATTTT. Protein product: CASSPGQGAGDTQYF.